Below, 18 T cell receptor beta chains from the same sample are listed, as sequenced in a study of blood T cell repertoires in COVID-19. Data came from immunoSEQ multiplex PCR; TCRdb stores just in-frame clones and leaves some out. The table lists about 170,000 clones, approximately 80% of them singletons. The sequencing input was PBMCs or T cells enriched from blood (not recorded which). The receptors shown here come from a man aged 45 to 65 who had recovered from COVID-19.

The J gene is TRBJ2-3, the V gene TRBV5-4, with 10 bases that match TRBD2. Germline values: CDR1 SGHNT, CDR2 YYREEE (reference sequence). The CDR3 is 17 residues long. Trimming took 4 bases from V and 3 from J; bases not matched to a gene: 11. The CDR3 bases are TGTGCCAGCAGCCCGAACACCGGGACTAGCGAGACAGATACGCAGTATTTT. It is translated as CASSPNTGTSETDTQYF.

This chain uses TRBV7-9 with TRBJ1-5, with 10 bases fitting TRBD1. V lost 3 bases and J lost 5; bases outside the gene matches: 7. Germline V CDR1 and CDR2: SEHNR, FQNEAQ (reference sequence). The CDR3 contains 16 residues. The CDR3 is CASSLGTGDLDQPQHF. CDR3 DNA sequence: TGTGCCAGCAGCTTGGGGACAGGGGATCTCGATCAGCCCCAGCATTTT.

This sequence joins TRBV30 and TRBJ2-7, with TRBD1 matching over 10 bases. Germline V CDR1 and CDR2: GTSNPN, SVGIG (reference sequence). Unmatched junction bases numbered 6, after V lost 3 bases and J lost 4 bases. The CDR3 sequence is 14 residues long. The CDR3 DNA reads TGTGCCTGGAGCCCGGGACAGGGGAGGTACGAGCAGTACTTC. Amino acid sequence: CAWSPGQGRYEQYF.

The CDR3 here is CASSPAGTAKGSSYNSPLHF. In DNA, the CDR3 is TGCGCCAGCAGCCCCGCCGGGACAGCAAAAGGCAGCTCCTATAATTCACCCCTCCACTTT. The J gene is TRBJ1-6, the V gene TRBV4-1, with 7 bases lining up with TRBD1. V was pared by 4 bases and J by 0 bases, with 15 bases of the junction left unmatched. Germline V gene data show CDR1 as MGHRA and CDR2 as YSYEKL. CDR3 length equals 20 residues.

This clone was counted ten times or more. The rearrangement uses TRBV9 and TRBJ1-1, with 8 bases fitting TRBD1. V lost 0 bases to trimming and J lost 1 base; unmatched junction nucleotides: 2. Germline CDR1 reads SGDLS; CDR2 reads YYNGEE. The CDR3 extends over 15 amino acids. The CDR3 nucleotides are TGTGCCAGCAGCGTAGAGGGGACAGGGAACACTGAAGCTTTCTTT. Protein sequence: CASSVEGTGNTEAFF.

The chain has TRBV14 and TRBJ2-7; no reliable D call. Germline assignment: CDR1 SGHDN and CDR2 FVKESK. Deletions cut 1 base from V and 6 bases from J, with 16 bases between. The CDR3 length is 15 residues. The CDR3 region has the DNA TGTGCCAGCAGCCAAGCGATCGGTCTGGTCGGCGAGCAGTACTTC. This codes for CASSQAIGLVGEQYF.

The gene calls are TRBV5-6 and TRBJ2-7, with 7 bases that match TRBD2. The CDR3 is 13 residues long. V was pared by 0 bases and J by 12 bases, with 9 bases of the junction left unmatched. Per the germline V gene, CDR1 is SGHDT and CDR2 is YYEEEE. The CDR3 loop is CASSLERGAGSYF. In DNA form, the CDR3 reads TGTGCCAGCAGCTTGGAACGGGGAGCGGGGTCGTACTTC. Looking up the rest from reference TRBV5-6 and TRBJ2-7 gives the full variable domain: DAGVTQSPTHLIKTRGQQVTLRCSPKSGHDTVSWYQQALGQGPQFIFQYYEEEERQRGNFPDRFSGHQFPNYSSELNVNALLLGDSALYLCASSLERGAGSYFGPGTRLTVT.

The genes are TRBV28 and TRBJ1-2, with 7 bases matching TRBD1. V gave up 6 bases and J gave up 5 bases; unmatched junction bases: 9. The CDR3 is 14 residues long. Germline CDR1 is MDHEN and CDR2 is SYDVKM. This chain's CDR3 is CASSPTGLHYGYTF. In DNA, the CDR3 is TGTGCCAGCAGCCCGACAGGGCTTCATTATGGCTACACCTTC.

The chain combines TRBV3-1 (or the pseudogene TRBV3-2) with TRBJ2-1; perhaps TRBD2 as D (6 bases). V was pared by 4 bases and J by 5 bases, with 9 bases between. The CDR3 spans 13 residues. Germline V CDR1 and CDR2: LGHDT, YNNKEL (reference sequence). This chain's CDR3 is CASSRGINNEQFF. CDR3 DNA: TGTGCCAGCAGCCGCGGGATAAACAATGAGCAGTTCTTC.

The chain recombines TRBV5-1 with TRBJ1-1, with D possibly matching TRBD1 (6 bases). Germline-derived CDR1 and CDR2 are SGHRS and YFSETQ. This CDR3 comprises 14 residues. V gave up 4 bases and J gave up 5 bases, with 15 bases separating them. The CDR3 nucleotides read TGCGCCAGCAGCCCCACCCAGGGGATTACTGAAGCTTTCTTT. Translation: CASSPTQGITEAFF.

The V call is TRBV13, the J call TRBJ1-1, with D maybe TRBD1 (5 bases). The germline V and J ends were trimmed by 4 bases and 5 bases, with 17 bases remaining between them. The CDR3 totals 15 residues. Germline assignment: CDR1 PRHDT and CDR2 FYEKMQ (reference sequence). The CDR3 sequence: CASSSYKGVRTEAFF. The CDR3 coding sequence is TGTGCCAGCAGCTCCTATAAAGGGGTCAGGACTGAAGCTTTCTTT.

The chain uses TRBV7-9 and TRBJ2-1, with 11 bases lining up with TRBD2. V trimming: 8 bases; J trimming: 4 bases; junction bases outside the gene matches: 10. Germline CDR1 is SEHNR and CDR2 is FQNEAQ (reference sequence). The CDR3 is 16 amino acids. The CDR3 sequence is CASRISPSGGYNEQFF. The CDR3 DNA is TGTGCCAGCCGCATTAGTCCTAGCGGGGGGTACAATGAGCAGTTCTTC.

The genes are TRBV3-1 (or the pseudogene TRBV3-2) and TRBJ2-7, with TRBD2 matching 10 bases. With V trimmed by 4 bases and J by 4 bases, 4 bases remained unmatched. This CDR3 spans 14 amino acids. Germline CDR1 and CDR2: LGHDT and YNNKEL (reference sequence). The CDR3 loop reads CASSLSSGGYEQYF. The CDR3 DNA sequence: TGTGCCAGCAGCCTATCTAGCGGGGGATACGAGCAGTACTTC.

V is TRBV3-1 (or the pseudogene TRBV3-2) and J is TRBJ2-3, with D possibly being TRBD1 (6 bases). Trimming took off 2 bases at V and 5 bases at J, with 11 bases between the two ends. Looked up from germline, CDR1 is LGHDT and CDR2 is YNNKEL (reference sequence). CDR3 length equals 14 residues. For the CDR3, the DNA is TGTGCCAGCAGCCAACTCAGGGGCGGAGATACGCAGTATTTT. Its translation is CASSQLRGGDTQYF.

This chain links TRBV13 with TRBJ1-4; 10 bases map to TRBD1. Germline assignment: CDR1 PRHDT and CDR2 FYEKMQ (reference sequence). Trimming removed 6 bases from V and 4 bases from J; junction bases left unmatched: 11. This CDR3 spans 17 amino acids. The CDR3 DNA reads as TGTGCCAGCAGGCCATCGGGACAGGGGTCCGGTAATGAAAAACTGTTTTTT. Protein: CASRPSGQGSGNEKLFF.

The rearrangement joins TRBV12-3 or TRBV12-4 to TRBJ2-7; D is unclear. The CDR3 spans 11 residues. V lost 7 bases, J lost 4 bases, and 8 bases lay in between. CDR3 residues: CASTNSYEQYF. The DNA for the CDR3 is TGTGCCAGCACGAATAGTTACGAGCAGTACTTC.

This chain connects TRBV11-2 to TRBJ2-5; a weak D match, TRBD1 (6 bases). The V end was cut by 0 bases, the J end by 5 bases, with 13 bases between. Germline V lookup: CDR1 SGHAT, CDR2 FQNNGV. CDR3 length: 15 residues. This CDR3 is CASSLDLGAVETQYF. The CDR3 DNA reads TGTGCCAGCAGCTTAGATTTGGGGGCTGTCGAGACCCAGTACTTC.

The V and J genes are TRBV2 and TRBJ2-7; 7 bases map to TRBD1. Trimming at V came to 7 bases and at J to 2 bases, leaving 5 bases not matched to a gene. The CDR3 sequence is 13 residues long. Germline CDR1 SNHLY, CDR2 FYNNEI. The CDR3 nucleotides are TGTGCCAGCAAACGGGACAGCACCTACGAGCAGTACTTC. It specifies CASKRDSTYEQYF. The whole variable domain, filled in from reference TRBV2 and TRBJ2-7, reads EPEVTQTPSHQVTQMGQEVILRCVPISNHLYFYWYRQILGQKVEFLVSFYNNEISEKSEIFDDQFSVERPDGSNFTLKIRSTKLEDSAMYFCASKRDSTYEQYFGPGTRLTVT.